This T cell receptor (beta chain) was recorded in a study of cytomegalovirus exposure and HLA in healthy donors. Whole-study findings and limits: TCR beta V segments were, for the most part, productive about 87% or about 30% of the time in an earlier analysis.

Researchers ran the PCR with 60 Vbeta and 13 Jbeta primers. Here immunoSEQ multiplex PCR was the method, and the copy in TCRdb shows in-frame clones only, minus some. The profile shows around 140,000 clones, around four fifths of them singletons. As regards this clone: Its antigen is as yet unknown.

The sequence was collected from a man between 40 and 49 years old in good health and CMV-seronegative. Sequenced sample: PBMCs.

The CDR3 loop is CASSEAAGAYEQYF. The CDR3 DNA reads TGTGCCAGCAGTGAAGCCGCAGGGGCCTACGAGCAGTACTTC. The gene calls are TRBV2 and TRBJ2-7; TRBD1 is a possible D gene (6 bases). The ends were cut back, 0 bases at V and 2 bases at J, with 8 bases in the middle. The CDR3 is 14 residues long. CDR1 is SNHLY, CDR2 FYNNEI, per germline.